This T cell receptor (beta chain) was found in a study of early T cells in non-severe SARS-CoV-2 infection. Whole-study context: Unsorted whole blood bulk RNA was sequenced, with unpaired chains. General study points: VDJdb-based annotation leaned toward anti-spike CD8 responses and missed private and CD4 specificities.

Attached unique molecular identifiers marked individual cDNA molecules. From the 5' RACE reads, TCRdb called clonotypes with MiXCR, one entry per CDR3 protein. The table records approximately 69,000 distinct CDR3 sequences, roughly an eighth of them present only once. The CDR3 has 15 amino acids. V was pared by 6 bases and J by 9 bases, with 14 bases of the junction left unmatched. To note about this clonotype: Its specificity is unknown.

The source was whole blood, collected at baseline. The receptor's source is an adult who was a healthcare worker with PCR-confirmed SARS-CoV-2 infection or an uninfected control (not recorded which). The chain links TRBV12-3 or TRBV12-4 to TRBJ2-1; 7 bases agree with TRBD2. The chain's CDR3 is CASRPTTGTMTEQFF. CDR3 DNA sequence: TGTGCCAGCAGACCTACTACCGGGACTATGACTGAGCAGTTCTTC.